Below, 22 T cell receptor beta chains from the same sample are listed, as sequenced in a study of glioma-infiltrating T cells. Amplification of TCR alpha and beta CDR3 regions from RNA used iRepertoire nested multiplex PCR. TCRdb reprocessed the multiplex PCR reads with MiXCR, giving one entry per CDR3 protein. The sample carries about 410,000 distinct CDR3 sequences, 41% recorded once. The material sequenced was glioma tissue, nonneoplastic brain tissue, or PBMCs (not recorded which). These receptors were taken from a human donor with low-grade glioma or glioblastoma, undergoing nonglioma brain surgery, or in good health (not recorded which).

The J gene is TRBJ1-2, the V gene TRBV15; D is unresolved. The length of the CDR3 is 16 residues. Trimming shortened V by 0 bases and J by 1 base, and 12 bases separated the two germline ends. The germline V gene has CDR1 LNHNV and CDR2 YYDKDF (reference sequence). CDR3 nucleotides: TGTGCCACCAGCAGAGATCAATCGGCCCTTAACTATGGCTACACCTTC. Amino acid sequence: CATSRDQSALNYGYTF.

The chain employs TRBV19 and TRBJ1-1; D is unclear. The CDR3 is 13 residues long. CDR1 LNHDA and CDR2 SQIVND come from the germline V gene (reference sequence). Trimming left V 10 bases short and J 3 bases short, with 15 bases between. This CDR3 is CATSGVSDTEAFF. The CDR3 DNA follows: TGTGCCACAAGTGGGGTGTCGGACACTGAAGCTTTCTTT.

This chain links TRBV6-2 or TRBV6-3 with TRBJ1-2; 9 bases are a match to TRBD1. V lost 4 bases to trimming and J lost 4 bases; unmatched junction nucleotides: 13. Germline V lookup: CDR1 MNHEY, CDR2 SVGEGT. CDR3 length: 17 amino acids. This chain's CDR3 is CASSSSRDREKSYGYTF. In DNA, the CDR3 is TGTGCCAGCAGTTCCTCCCGGGACAGGGAAAAAAGCTATGGCTACACCTTC.

This chain links TRBV25-1 with TRBJ2-3; 8 bases agree with TRBD2. The CDR3 has 13 amino acids. CDR1 and CDR2 from the germline V gene are MGHDK and SYGVNS. The CDR3, as DNA: TGTGTTAGCAGTGAAGCGGGAGAGGATACGCAGTATTTT. This sequence encodes CVSSEAGEDTQYF.

This clonotype turned up a few times. The genes are TRBV7-9 and TRBJ1-1, with a possible D match to TRBD1 (5 bases). CDR1 and CDR2 from the germline V gene are SEHNR and FQNEAQ (reference sequence). V shed 3 bases and J shed 4 bases, with 15 bases lying between them. CDR3 size: 15 residues. In DNA, the CDR3 is TGTGCCAGCAGCTTCCGGGCAGGGTGGATCACTGAAGCTTTCTTT. Translation: CASSFRAGWITEAFF.

Regarding this clonotype: This may come from a read error, since a much larger clone is one base off. This chain joins TRBV6-1 and TRBJ2-1; perhaps TRBD1 as D (5 bases). CDR1 is MNHNS and CDR2 is SASEGT in the germline V gene. This CDR3 is built from 15 residues. Trimming removed 2 bases at V and 3 bases at J, with 11 bases between. CDR3 loop: CASSEIQADYNEQFF. The CDR3 DNA reads as TGTGCCAGCAGTGAAATACAGGCCGACTACAATGAGCAGTTCTTC.

About this clonotype itself: This could be a read error, since a much larger clone is one nucleotide away. V is TRBV6-1 and J is TRBJ2-2; TRBD2 is a possible D gene (5 bases). Trimming cost V 6 bases and J 5 bases, with 10 bases left between them. The CDR3 totals 13 residues. Germline CDR1 is MNHNS and CDR2 is SASEGT. CDR3 sequence reads: CASRKPGTGELFF. The CDR3, as DNA: TGTGCCAGCAGAAAACCGGGGACCGGGGAGCTGTTTTTT.

A remark on this clonotype: With a much larger clone just one base away, this may be a read error. The chain links TRBV6-5 to TRBJ2-2, with a weak D call TRBD1 (5 bases). In germline, CDR1 is MNHEY, CDR2 SVGAGI. With 7 bases removed from V and 6 bases from J, the gap between germline ends came to 12 bases. CDR3 length: 13 amino acids. CDR3 residues: CASNDQGSGELFF. Here the CDR3 DNA reads TGTGCCAGCAACGACCAGGGATCCGGGGAGCTGTTTTTT.

The chain is built from TRBV4-2 and TRBJ2-3; 10 bases are shared with TRBD2. Trimming at V came to 0 bases and at J to 5 bases, leaving 8 bases not matched to a gene. This CDR3 is built from 17 residues. The germline gives CDR1 LGHNA, CDR2 YNFKEQ. CDR3 nucleotide sequence: TGTGCCAGCAGCCAAGATGAGGCAGCGGGAGGGGGAGATACGCAGTATTTT. It yields the protein CASSQDEAAGGGDTQYF.

This clonotype was counted only a few times. V usage is TRBV2 and J usage is TRBJ2-7; TRBD2 agrees at 8 bases. Looked up from germline, CDR1 is SNHLY and CDR2 is FYNNEI. This CDR3 is 18 amino acids long. With 6 bases clipped from V and 0 bases from J, the junction kept 16 bases outside the gene matches. The CDR3 coding sequence is TGTGCCAGCAGCGCCAACCTACTAGCGGAGAGAATCTCCTACGAGCAGTACTTC. It encodes CASSANLLAERISYEQYF.

Written as DNA, the CDR3 is TGTGCCAGCAGCCTTACTAGCGGGCTGGGGGCAGATACGCAGTATTTT. It is translated as CASSLTSGLGADTQYF. V is TRBV7-2 and J is TRBJ2-3; 9 bases match TRBD2. From germline, CDR1 is SGHTA and CDR2 FQGNSA. Trimming at V came to 5 bases and at J to 4 bases, leaving 10 bases not matched to a gene. The CDR3 is 16 residues long. Full variable domain (rest looked up from reference TRBV7-2 and TRBJ2-3): GAGVSQSPSNKVTEKGKDVELRCDPISGHTALYWYRQSLGQGLEFLIYFQGNSAPDKSGLPSDRFSAERTGGSVSTLTIQRTQQEDSAVYLCASSLTSGLGADTQYFGPGTRLTVL.

This clonotype has just a few counts. The rearrangement uses TRBV28 and TRBJ2-1, with 10 bases lining up with TRBD1. Germline V gene sequence: CDR1 MDHEN, CDR2 SYDVKM. V dropped 3 bases and J dropped 5; count of bases not matched to a gene: 7. The CDR3 covers 16 residues. CDR3 amino acids: CASSFSPGQGNNEQFF. For the CDR3, the DNA is TGTGCCAGCAGTTTTTCTCCGGGACAGGGGAACAATGAGCAGTTCTTC.

The J gene is TRBJ2-7, the V gene TRBV7-3; no firm D call. Trimming left V 3 bases short and J 2 bases short, with 14 bases between. The V gene's germline CDR1 is SGHTA and CDR2 FQGTGA. There are 15 residues in the CDR3. As DNA, the CDR3 is TGTGCCAGCAGCTTCTTCTCGAACAGAACCTACGAGCAGTACTTC. This sequence encodes CASSFFSNRTYEQYF.

The chain carries TRBV20-1 and TRBJ1-2; D is undetermined. Looked up from germline, CDR1 is DFQATT and CDR2 is SNEGSKA (reference sequence). Trimming removed 4 bases from V and 4 bases from J, with 13 bases in between. The CDR3 covers 13 residues. The CDR3 bases are TGCAGTGCTACCCCGAGTTTGGGCTATGGCTACACCTTC. As protein: CSATPSLGYGYTF.

Concerning this clonotype itself: This sequence may be a read error, since a much larger clone differs from it by one base. This chain uses TRBV6-1 with TRBJ2-1; D is undetermined. This CDR3 spans 12 amino acids. From germline, CDR1 is MNHNS and CDR2 SASEGT. Here the CDR3 DNA reads TGTGTCAGCAGTGAAGTCCGGCCCGCTCAGTTCTTC. Translating gives CVSSEVRPAQFF.

The chain links TRBV6-6 to TRBJ2-1; 9 nucleotides line up with TRBD1. CDR3 size: 14 residues. CDR1 and CDR2 from the germline V gene are MNHNY and SVGAGI (reference sequence). The CDR3, as DNA: TGTTCCATCAGTGAGTCTACAGGGGGCAGGGAGCAGTTCTTC. It encodes CSISESTGGREQFF.

This chain connects TRBV18 to TRBJ1-1; TRBD1 is a possible D gene (6 bases). The CDR3 is 14 amino acids. CDR1 and CDR2 from the germline V gene are KGHSH and LQKENI. Trimming shortened V by 3 bases and J by 3 bases, and 11 bases separated the two germline ends. The CDR3 DNA follows: TGTGCCAGCTCACCGGGGGCGAGCCACACTGAAGCTTTCTTT. Translating it yields CASSPGASHTEAFF.

This clonotype was seen repeatedly, ten times or more. The chain couples TRBV6-1 to TRBJ2-7; D assignment may be TRBD1 or TRBD2 (5 bases each). V was clipped by 5 bases and J by 2 bases, with 13 bases between them. The CDR3 totals 14 residues. Per the germline V gene, CDR1 is MNHNS and CDR2 is SASEGT. CDR3 nucleotides: TGTGCCAGCAGTCGGCTGGGGACCACCTACGAGCAGTACTTC. This codes for CASSRLGTTYEQYF.

This clonotype came up many times. V usage is TRBV28 and J usage is TRBJ1-1; D not resolved. Trimming took off 5 bases at V and 3 bases at J, with 16 bases between the two ends. Germline V gene data show CDR1 as MDHEN and CDR2 as SYDVKM. CDR3 length: 15 amino acids. The CDR3 sequence is CASSLLSSWDTEAFF. CDR3 coding DNA: TGTGCCAGCAGTCTTCTCTCGAGCTGGGACACTGAAGCTTTCTTT. Drawing the rest from reference TRBV28 and TRBJ1-1, the complete variable domain is DVKVTQSSRYLVKRTGEKVFLECVQDMDHENMFWYRQDPGLGLRLIYFSYDVKMKEKGDIPEGYSVSREKKERFSLILESASTNQTSMYLCASSLLSSWDTEAFFGQGTRLTVV.

This clonotype came up a few times. This chain links TRBV7-9 with TRBJ1-2; D is ambiguous. The V gene lost 3 bases and the J gene lost 4 bases, with 12 bases spanning the gap. Germline CDR1 and CDR2: SEHNR and FQNEAQ (reference sequence). This CDR3 region has 14 residues. CDR3 sequence: CASSFAGGGYGYTF. The CDR3 DNA sequence: TGTGCCAGCAGCTTTGCGGGCGGTGGCTATGGCTACACCTTC.

The sample holds many counts of this clonotype. This chain uses TRBV4-2 with TRBJ2-7, with TRBD1 identical over 8 bases. Germline CDR1 is LGHNA and CDR2 is YNFKEQ. The CDR3 has 13 amino acids. The junction had 4 bases not matched to a gene; V was cut back by 2 bases and J by 7 bases. Here the CDR3 DNA reads TGTGCCAGCAGCCAAAGTACAGGGGGGGAGCAGTACTTC. Its protein product is CASSQSTGGEQYF.

This clonotype was seen many times. J is TRBJ2-1 and V is TRBV20-1, with TRBD2 matching 14 bases. Germline CDR1 is DFQATT and CDR2 is SNEGSKA (reference sequence). The CDR3 runs to 14 residues. The V and J ends lost 3 bases and 10 bases, in that order; junction bases with no gene match: 5. For the CDR3, the DNA is TGCAGTGCTAGGGAGGGACTAGCGGGAGTAGAGCAGTTCTTC. This codes for CSAREGLAGVEQFF.